This record concerns one T cell receptor (beta chain) sequence. Its specificity is not known. These data come from a study of cytomegalovirus exposure and HLA in healthy donors. The study's findings and limits: Later on, an analysis showed TCR association rates differing by HLA locus, with DRB1 the most and HLA-C the fewest.

Vbeta (60) and Jbeta (13) primers were used in the PCR. The table came from immunoSEQ multiplex PCR; TCRdb's copy has only in-frame clones and leaves some out. This table has 100,000 to 150,000 clones, around 86% appearing once. This cohort consisted of healthy bone marrow donors. The length of the CDR3 is 14 residues. V lost 0 bases and J lost 11; bases outside the gene matches: 6. Germline-derived CDR1 and CDR2 are SGHRS and YFSETQ. The chain couples TRBV5-1 to TRBJ2-1; the match to TRBD2 covers 9 bases. The sequenced sample consisted of PBMCs. This receptor was obtained from a woman aged 45-65 years in good health and CMV-seropositive. CDR3 protein: CASSLAVSGGQQFF. The CDR3 bases are TGCGCCAGCAGCTTGGCAGTTAGCGGGGGCCAGCAGTTCTTC.